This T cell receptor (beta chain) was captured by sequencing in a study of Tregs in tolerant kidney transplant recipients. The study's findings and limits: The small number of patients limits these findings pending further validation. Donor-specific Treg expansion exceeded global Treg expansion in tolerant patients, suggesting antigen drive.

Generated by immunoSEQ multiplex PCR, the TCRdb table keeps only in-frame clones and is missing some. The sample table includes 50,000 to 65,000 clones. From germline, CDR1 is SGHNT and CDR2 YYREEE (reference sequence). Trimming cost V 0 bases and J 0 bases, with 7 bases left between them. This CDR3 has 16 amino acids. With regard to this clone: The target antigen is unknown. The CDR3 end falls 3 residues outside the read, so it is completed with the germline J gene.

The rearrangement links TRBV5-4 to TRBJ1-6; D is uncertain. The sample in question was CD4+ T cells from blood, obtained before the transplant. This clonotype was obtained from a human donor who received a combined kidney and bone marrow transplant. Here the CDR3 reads CASSLEPSSYNSPLHF. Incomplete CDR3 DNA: TGTGCCAGCAGCTTGGAACCCAGCTCCTATAATTCACCC.